Presented here are 20 T cell receptor beta chains from one specimen sequenced in a study of blood T cell repertoires in COVID-19. Method: immunoSEQ multiplex PCR; TCRdb's copy keeps in-frame clones and lacks some. Seen here are some 220,000 clones, over 80% observed once, and the top ten hold less than 6.5%. The sequenced sample was peripheral blood. Receptors were obtained from a human donor in a cohort sampled during active COVID-19.

V gene TRBV28 combines with J gene TRBJ2-6, with no clear D. V was trimmed by 2 bases and J by 0 bases, leaving 5 bases between them. The CDR3 has 15 amino acids. Germline values: CDR1 MDHEN, CDR2 SYDVKM. The CDR3 sequence is CASSLRVSGANVLTF. For the CDR3, the DNA is TGTGCCAGCAGTTTACGGGTCTCTGGGGCCAACGTCCTGACTTTC.

The chain recombines TRBV7-9 with TRBJ1-4; 8 nucleotides line up with TRBD1. The J segment lost 4 bases and the V segment lost 5 bases, leaving 6 bases of the junction unmatched. The CDR3 consists of 15 residues. The germline V gene encodes CDR1 SEHNR and CDR2 FQNEAQ (reference sequence). CDR3 sequence: CASSPRGQGNEKLFF. As DNA, the CDR3 is TGTGCCAGCAGCCCCCGTGGACAGGGTAATGAAAAACTGTTTTTT.

The V gene is TRBV19, the J gene TRBJ2-3; TRBD2 aligns across 13 bases. Looked up from germline, CDR1 is LNHDA and CDR2 is SQIVND (reference sequence). The CDR3 has 14 amino acids. The V and J ends lost 6 bases and 6 bases, in that order; junction bases with no gene match: 3. The CDR3 DNA reads as TGTGCCAGTAGACTGACTAGCGGGAGGGATACGCAGTATTTT. This translates into CASRLTSGRDTQYF.

The V gene is TRBV12-3 or TRBV12-4, the J gene TRBJ1-1, with TRBD1 matching over 9 bases. The CDR3 runs 13 residues. The V gene end was trimmed by 7 bases and the J gene end by 10 bases; junction bases not matched to a gene: 10. For the CDR3, the DNA is TGTGCCAGCATACAGGGACAGGGATACGGAGCTTTCTTT. Translating gives CASIQGQGYGAFF.

The chain couples TRBV19 to TRBJ2-7, with D maybe TRBD1 (6 bases). This CDR3 spans 14 amino acids. V was trimmed by 5 bases and J by 2 bases, leaving 13 bases between them. The V gene's germline CDR1 is LNHDA and CDR2 SQIVND (reference sequence). The CDR3: CASSVTRGPYEQYF. CDR3 DNA: TGTGCCAGTAGTGTTACCAGGGGCCCCTACGAGCAGTACTTC.

This clone occurred a few times. The chain recombines TRBV4-1 with TRBJ2-3; TRBD2 is a possible D gene (5 bases). The CDR3 has 17 residues. Looked up from germline, CDR1 is MGHRA and CDR2 is YSYEKL. The V end lost 4 bases, the J end lost 4 bases, and 21 bases lay between the germline ends. This CDR3 reads CASSPRRSSGLADTQYF. The CDR3 coding sequence is TGCGCCAGCAGCCCCCGGCGGAGTTCCGGACTGGCAGATACGCAGTATTTT.

V and J are TRBV11-2 and TRBJ2-2, with D perhaps TRBD1 (5 bases). The ends were cut back, 2 bases at V and 2 bases at J, with 18 bases in the middle. This CDR3 region has 18 residues. Germline CDR1 and CDR2: SGHAT and FQNNGV. CDR3 in DNA: TGTGCCAGCAGCTTACTGGCCAGGGCACGGCGAAACACCGGGGAGCTGTTTTTT. Translated: CASSLLARARRNTGELFF.

V usage is TRBV9 and J usage is TRBJ2-2; 10 bases are a match to TRBD2. Losses at the gene ends were 6 bases for V and 3 bases for J; bases not matched to a gene: 8. The CDR3 sequence is 16 residues long. CDR1 SGDLS and CDR2 YYNGEE come from the germline V gene. The CDR3 nucleotides are TGTGCCAGCACACGAAGCGGGGGGGCGGACACCGGGGAGCTGTTTTTT. Translated: CASTRSGGADTGELFF.

The chain carries TRBV6-6 and TRBJ1-3; 7 nucleotides match TRBD1. This CDR3 spans 16 amino acids. J gave up 0 bases and V 4 bases, and 6 bases lay outside the gene matches. Germline-derived CDR1 and CDR2 are MNHNY and SVGAGI (reference sequence). The CDR3 region has the DNA TGTGCCAGCAGTTTGCCAGGGGGGAGCTCTGGAAACACCATATATTTT. This translates into CASSLPGGSSGNTIYF.

V is TRBV11-3 and J is TRBJ2-5; 8 nucleotides align to TRBD2. This CDR3 comprises 16 residues. V was clipped by 1 base and J by 1 base; unmatched bases: 5. Germline V gives CDR1 SGHNT, CDR2 YENEEA. DNA of the CDR3: TGTGCCAGCAGCTTAGGTCGTCTAGCGGGCCAAGAGACCCAGTACTTC. The encoded protein is CASSLGRLAGQETQYF.

This clone was detected only a few times. The V and J genes are TRBV4-1 and TRBJ1-1; 8 bases map to TRBD1. This CDR3 contains 14 residues. J was trimmed by 3 bases and V by 4 bases; bases with no gene match: 4. Looked up from germline, CDR1 is MGHRA and CDR2 is YSYEKL. CDR3 nucleotide sequence: TGCGCCAGCAGCCCCCGACAGGGGCACACTGAAGCTTTCTTT. Its protein product is CASSPRQGHTEAFF.

For this clone: The junction and the germline gene differ at one end; a read error may be behind it. The rearrangement uses TRBV7-7 and TRBJ2-1; the D is unclear. CDR1 is SSHAT and CDR2 is FNYEAQ in the germline V gene (reference sequence). The CDR3 runs to 15 residues. The chain's CDR3 is CASSFSAPSYNEQFF. DNA for the CDR3: TGTGCTAGCAGCTTTTCAGCGCCGTCCTACAATGAGCAGTTCTTC.

The V gene is TRBV19, the J gene TRBJ2-7, with 7 bases matching TRBD2. Looked up from germline, CDR1 is LNHDA and CDR2 is SQIVND (reference sequence). V was pared by 3 bases and J by 2 bases, with 10 bases of the junction left unmatched. The CDR3 length is 16 residues. CDR3: CASSIVPAGDPYEQYF. CDR3 DNA sequence: TGTGCCAGTAGTATTGTTCCGGCGGGAGACCCCTACGAGCAGTACTTC.

The rearrangement links TRBV19 to TRBJ1-6; TRBD1 aligns across 10 bases. V shed 2 bases, J shed 8 bases, and the junction held 3 bases outside the gene matches. The CDR3 has 15 amino acids. CDR1 and CDR2 from the germline V gene are LNHDA and SQIVND (reference sequence). This CDR3 is CASSIKDRGYSPLHF. CDR3 nucleotide sequence: TGTGCCAGTAGTATAAAGGACAGGGGGTATTCACCCCTCCACTTT.

The chain combines TRBV9 with TRBJ2-3; a possible D gene is TRBD2 (6 bases). Deletions cut 3 bases from V and 6 bases from J, with 11 bases between. The CDR3 spans 13 residues. Germline V CDR1 and CDR2: SGDLS, YYNGEE. The CDR3 DNA follows: TGTGCCAGCAGCGCCCCGGGAGCGGATACGCAGTATTTT. It translates to CASSAPGADTQYF.

V and J are TRBV20-1 and TRBJ1-5, with 7 bases matching TRBD1. V lost 3 bases and J lost 7; bases outside the gene matches: 12. Germline loops: CDR1 DFQATT, CDR2 SNEGSKA (reference sequence). The CDR3 consists of 15 residues. This chain's CDR3 is CSASLYGGGGQPQHF. Written as DNA, the CDR3 is TGCAGTGCTAGTTTATATGGAGGGGGCGGACAGCCCCAGCATTTT.

This chain links TRBV5-1 with TRBJ2-5, with D maybe TRBD2 (6 bases). The CDR3 has 14 amino acids. Trimming removed 0 bases at V and 2 bases at J, with 8 bases between. Germline V gene lookup returns CDR1 SGHRS and CDR2 YFSETQ. The CDR3 is CASSLVGGQETQYF. CDR3 nucleotides: TGCGCCAGCAGCTTGGTAGGAGGGCAAGAGACCCAGTACTTC.

The CDR3 reads CATAEGERDTQYF. As DNA, the CDR3 is TGTGCCACCGCCGAGGGGGAGAGGGATACGCAGTATTTT. The chain joins TRBV2 to TRBJ2-3, with D possibly being TRBD1 (6 bases). With 10 bases removed from V and 6 bases from J, the gap between germline ends came to 17 bases. The CDR3 runs 13 residues. The germline CDR1 and CDR2 sequences are SNHLY and FYNNEI.

As concerns this clone: Other nucleotide sequences in the sample specify the same CDR3. V usage is TRBV10-3 and J usage is TRBJ1-1; 7 nucleotides align to TRBD1. Germline loops: CDR1 ENHRY, CDR2 SYGVKD. V shed 9 bases, J shed 3 bases, and the junction held 4 bases outside the gene matches. This CDR3 spans 12 amino acids. CDR3 loop: CAIRQGDTEAFF. CDR3 nucleotide sequence: TGTGCCATAAGACAGGGAGACACTGAAGCTTTCTTT.

The chain combines TRBV11-2 with TRBJ2-4; D unclear. Germline CDR1 and CDR2: SGHAT and FQNNGV. The V end lost 0 bases, the J end lost 6 bases, and 6 bases lay between the germline ends. This CDR3 has 13 residues. This chain's CDR3 is CASSLEQLNIQYF. As DNA, the CDR3 is TGTGCCAGCAGCTTAGAACAGCTAAACATTCAGTACTTC.